The rows below give T cell receptor beta chains drawn from one sample of a study of T cell repertoires in cytomegalovirus infection. TCRdb re-analysed the reads in MiXCR, keeping a single row per CDR3 protein. The sample lists about 330,000 distinct CDR3 sequences; roughly 9.5% were seen once. The sample taken for sequencing was PBMCs. The source is a human donor in good health (CMV status not recorded). Some clones in this sample may be carry-over from other donors' samples. CDR3s include the opening cysteine and the closing phenylalanine or tryptophan. The D gene is left open where the match is weak. Size tells how often a clone was seen (once, few, many) or the class of an expanded clone, and some rows leave it out.

J: TRBJ2-7
D: NA
V: TRBV12-3/TRBV12-4
size: NA
CDR3: CASSFGGHEQYF
DNA: TGTGCCAGCAGTTTTGGAGGCCACGAGCAGTACTTC

J: TRBJ2-7
D: TRBD1
V: TRBV28
size: many
CDR3: CASRTGTVHEQYF
DNA: TGTGCCAGCCGGACAGGGACGGTCCACGAGCAGTACTTC

J: TRBJ2-2
D: TRBD2
V: TRBV7-9
size: many
CDR3: CASSLSLAGTGELFF
DNA: TGTGCCAGCAGCTTAAGCCTAGCGGGAACCGGGGAGCTGTTTTTT

J: TRBJ2-3
D: TRBD2
V: TRBV20-1
size: NA
CDR3: CSADDPTSGPTDTQYF
DNA: TGCAGTGCCGACGACCCCACTAGCGGACCCACAGATACGCAGTATTTT

J: TRBJ2-5
D: NA
V: TRBV7-3
size: NA
CDR3: CASSLVRNQETQYF
DNA: TGTGCCAGCAGCTTAGTGCGCAACCAAGAGACCCAGTACTTC

J: TRBJ1-2
D: TRBD1
V: TRBV5-1
size: many
CDR3: CASSLTGTDNYGYTF
DNA: TGCGCCAGCAGCTTAACCGGGACAGACAACTATGGCTACACCTTC

J: TRBJ1-1
D: NA
V: TRBV4-1
size: few
CDR3: CASSRKGQAQNTEAFF
DNA: TGCGCCAGCAGCCGAAAAGGGCAGGCACAGAACACTGAAGCTTTCTTT

J: TRBJ1-1
D: NA
V: TRBV4-1
size: NA
CDR3: CASRSVRNTEAFF
DNA: TGCGCCAGCAGGTCGGTAAGGAACACTGAAGCTTTCTTT

J: TRBJ1-2
D: NA
V: TRBV7-8
size: many
CDR3: CASSSIPANYGYTF
DNA: TGTGCCAGCAGTAGTATCCCCGCTAACTATGGCTACACCTTC

J: TRBJ2-1
D: TRBD2
V: TRBV5-1
size: few
CDR3: CASSFEAGHNEQFF
DNA: TGCGCCAGCAGCTTTGAAGCGGGACACAATGAGCAGTTCTTC

J: TRBJ2-1
D: TRBD2
V: TRBV7-2
size: few
CDR3: CASSLWGLGNNEQFF
DNA: TGTGCCAGCAGCTTATGGGGACTAGGTAACAATGAGCAGTTCTTC

J: TRBJ2-3
D: TRBD2
V: TRBV12-3/TRBV12-4
size: many
CDR3: CASSLGLAGEGSTQYF
DNA: TGTGCCAGCAGTCTCGGACTAGCGGGAGAAGGGAGTACGCAGTATTTT

J: TRBJ2-1
D: NA
V: TRBV7-6
size: NA
CDR3: CASSASGPYEQFF
DNA: TGTGCCAGCAGCGCGTCAGGTCCCTATGAGCAGTTCTTC

J: TRBJ2-7
D: TRBD1
V: TRBV7-8
size: many
CDR3: CASSYRQGEGARNTLYEQYF
DNA: TGTGCCAGCAGCTATCGACAAGGAGAGGGGGCTAGGAACACATTGTACGAGCAGTACTTC

J: TRBJ1-1
D: NA
V: TRBV5-4
size: few
CDR3: CASSLAALPPAFF
DNA: TGTGCCAGCAGCTTGGCCGCCCTCCCCCCGGCTTTCTTT

J: TRBJ2-1
D: NA
V: TRBV5-1
size: NA
CDR3: CASSLAGGDREQFF
DNA: TGCGCCAGCAGCTTGGCTGGCGGGGATCGGGAGCAGTTCTTC

J: TRBJ1-1
D: NA
V: TRBV7-9
size: many
CDR3: CASSLSRGLRGNTEAFF
DNA: TGTGCCAGCAGCTTATCAAGGGGTTTGCGCGGGAACACTGAAGCTTTCTTT

J: TRBJ2-1
D: TRBD1
V: TRBV7-2
size: many
CDR3: CASSSDRGSYNEQFF
DNA: TGTGCCAGCAGCTCGGACAGGGGATCTTACAATGAGCAGTTCTTC

J: TRBJ2-5
D: NA
V: TRBV7-2
size: many
CDR3: CASSLGGVVATQYF
DNA: TGTGCCAGCAGCTTAGGCGGGGTTGTAGCGACCCAGTACTTC

J: TRBJ1-4
D: NA
V: TRBV7-9
size: many
CDR3: CASSFPSTTNEKLFF
DNA: TGTGCCAGCAGCTTTCCAAGCACAACTAATGAAAAACTGTTTTTT

J: TRBJ2-3
D: NA
V: TRBV6-8
size: NA
CDR3: CASTRVPGADTQYF
DNA: TGTGCCAGCACCCGGGTCCCAGGAGCAGATACGCAGTATTTT

J: TRBJ2-4
D: NA
V: TRBV6-2/TRBV6-3
size: many
CDR3: CASKNWGAAKNIQYF
DNA: TGTGCCAGCAAAAATTGGGGTGCGGCCAAAAACATTCAGTACTTC

J: TRBJ2-5
D: NA
V: TRBV7-2
size: many
CDR3: CASSSEETQYF
DNA: TGTGCCAGCAGCTCCGAGGAGACCCAGTACTTC

J: TRBJ2-1
D: TRBD1
V: TRBV18
size: NA
CDR3: CASSPPGDRGNEQFF
DNA: TGTGCCAGCTCACCACCAGGGGACAGAGGGAATGAGCAGTTCTTC

J: TRBJ2-7
D: TRBD1
V: TRBV7-2
size: NA
CDR3: CASRFTGASYEQYF
DNA: TGTGCCAGCAGATTCACAGGGGCCTCCTACGAGCAGTACTTC

J: TRBJ1-5
D: NA
V: TRBV7-3
size: many
CDR3: CASSLTKHAFQPQHF
DNA: TGTGCCAGCAGCTTAACGAAACATGCCTTCCAGCCCCAGCATTTT

J: TRBJ2-7
D: NA
V: TRBV7-4
size: NA
CDR3: CASEPPGATYEQYF
DNA: TGTGCCAGCGAACCCCCGGGGGCGACCTACGAGCAGTACTTC

J: TRBJ2-6
D: TRBD1
V: TRBV6-5
size: many
CDR3: CASSRRDRISSSGANVLTF
DNA: TGTGCCAGCAGCCGCCGGGACAGGATATCGTCCTCTGGGGCCAACGTCCTGACTTTC

J: TRBJ1-1
D: NA
V: TRBV6-1
size: few
CDR3: CASTPAVNTEAFF
DNA: TGTGCCAGCACCCCAGCCGTGAACACTGAAGCTTTCTTT

J: TRBJ2-7
D: NA
V: TRBV6-2/TRBV6-3
size: many
CDR3: CASSRSDIHEQYF
DNA: TGTGCCAGCAGCCGTTCCGACATTCACGAGCAGTACTTC

J: TRBJ1-3
D: NA
V: TRBV18
size: few
CDR3: CASSPSVGGPRGNTIYF
DNA: TGTGCCAGCTCACCCTCGGTGGGGGGACCAAGAGGAAACACCATATATTTT

J: TRBJ2-2
D: NA
V: TRBV2
size: few
CDR3: CASTRVTTGELFF
DNA: TGTGCCAGCACACGTGTTACCACCGGGGAGCTGTTTTTT

J: TRBJ2-7
D: NA
V: TRBV7-2
size: many
CDR3: CASSPRDIIYEQYF
DNA: TGTGCCAGCAGCCCCCGGGACATTATATACGAGCAGTACTTC

J: TRBJ1-1
D: NA
V: TRBV6-1
size: few
CDR3: CASSEALPRTEAFF
DNA: TGTGCCAGCAGTGAAGCTCTGCCGCGGACTGAAGCTTTCTTT

J: TRBJ1-5
D: NA
V: TRBV20-1
size: many
CDR3: CSAFRGGAGQPQHF
DNA: TGCAGTGCTTTCAGAGGGGGTGCCGGGCAGCCCCAGCATTTT

J: TRBJ2-1
D: TRBD2
V: TRBV28
size: NA
CDR3: CASGLRTSGYNEQFF
DNA: TGTGCCAGCGGTTTACGAACTAGCGGGTACAATGAGCAGTTCTTC

J: TRBJ2-7
D: NA
V: TRBV7-2
size: many
CDR3: CASSLDPTLAYEQYF
DNA: TGTGCCAGCAGCTTAGATCCAACCCTGGCGTACGAGCAGTACTTC

J: TRBJ1-5
D: NA
V: TRBV7-2
size: many
CDR3: CASTPWTGEPQHF
DNA: TGTGCCAGCACCCCCTGGACGGGAGAGCCCCAGCATTTT

J: TRBJ2-1
D: NA
V: TRBV20-1
size: few
CDR3: CSARLRLVQFF
DNA: TGCAGTGCTAGACTCCGACTAGTACAGTTCTTC

J: TRBJ1-1
D: NA
V: TRBV29-1
size: few
CDR3: CSVSGILNTEAFF
DNA: TGCAGCGTTTCAGGAATCTTAAACACTGAAGCTTTCTTT

J: TRBJ1-2
D: TRBD1
V: TRBV28
size: many
CDR3: CASRFRTGTTYGYTF
DNA: TGTGCCAGCAGATTCCGGACAGGGACTACCTATGGCTACACCTTC

J: TRBJ1-4
D: NA
V: TRBV2
size: few
CDR3: CASIGANNEKLFF
DNA: TGTGCCAGCATTGGGGCAAATAATGAAAAACTGTTTTTT

J: TRBJ1-2
D: TRBD1
V: TRBV28
size: NA
CDR3: CASREGGSYGYTF
DNA: TGTGCCAGCAGAGAAGGGGGCTCCTATGGCTACACCTTC

J: TRBJ2-1
D: TRBD2
V: TRBV29-1
size: many
CDR3: CSVELRGVYNEQFF
DNA: TGCAGCGTTGAATTGCGGGGGGTTTACAATGAGCAGTTCTTC

J: TRBJ2-1
D: NA
V: TRBV28
size: many
CDR3: CASSSSGTRGYNEQFF
DNA: TGTGCCAGCAGTTCCTCCGGGACACGAGGCTACAATGAGCAGTTCTTC

J: TRBJ2-3
D: NA
V: TRBV5-4
size: few
CDR3: CASSLWTPAADTQYF
DNA: TGTGCCAGCAGCTTGTGGACCCCTGCGGCAGATACGCAGTATTTT

J: TRBJ2-6
D: TRBD2
V: TRBV4-1
size: many
CDR3: CASSLGLAGGTGANVLTF
DNA: TGCGCCAGCAGCCTGGGACTAGCGGGAGGAACTGGGGCCAACGTCCTGACTTTC

J: TRBJ2-7
D: TRBD2
V: TRBV6-2/TRBV6-3
size: NA
CDR3: CASNEAGGPYEQYF
DNA: TGTGCCAGCAACGAGGCGGGAGGGCCCTACGAGCAGTACTTC

J: TRBJ2-7
D: NA
V: TRBV14
size: few
CDR3: CASSQWGLGEQYF
DNA: TGTGCCAGCAGCCAGTGGGGGCTGGGCGAGCAGTACTTC